What follows describes a single TCR beta chain. Its target is unknown. In the PCR, 60 Vbeta and 13 Jbeta primers were used. Method: immunoSEQ multiplex PCR; TCRdb's copy keeps in-frame clones and lacks some. The data show 200,000 or so clones, around 83% seen once. The source of the sample is a study of cytomegalovirus exposure and HLA in healthy donors. General observations from the study: About 150 TCR beta chains were listed as cytomegalovirus-associated.

This clonotype was sampled from a girl between 10 and 17 years old in good health and CMV-seronegative. Material for sequencing was PBMCs.

This CDR3 reads CASSSNAHRETQYF. For the CDR3, the DNA is TGCGCCAGCAGCTCGAACGCACACAGAGAGACGCAGTATTTT. The chain links TRBV5-1 to TRBJ2-3, with D unclear. Trimming removed 3 bases from V and 9 bases from J, with 17 bases in between. Germline lookup yields CDR1 SGHRS and CDR2 YFSETQ. CDR3 length: 14 residues.